The entry below describes one T cell receptor beta chain. This clone showed up just once. It has no known antigen specificity. Compared with germline, one end of the junction differs, possibly owing to a read error. The receptor library was made with the immunoSEQ multiplex PCR assay. A mixture of 60 forward primers for TCR Vbeta segments and 13 reverse primers for TCR Jbeta segments was used in the multiplex PCR. A multiplex PCR assay on genomic DNA amplified the CDR3 region of rearranged TCR beta genes. The amplified TCR beta libraries were sequenced on the Illumina HiSeq System as 87-base-pair reads. Concerning the study's data processing: A later analysis tallied approximately 87 million unique TCR beta chains across the 666 repertoires, and about 10 million of those chains were shared by two or more donors. A nearest-neighbor algorithm error-corrected the raw reads and collapsed the reads into unique sequences, merging closely related sequences to remove PCR and sequencing errors. To assign V, D and J gene segments, CDR3 sequences were aligned to IMGT reference sequences. Each retained sequence needed at least a six-nucleotide match to both a V gene segment and a J gene segment. Rearrangements were called productive when the CDR3 lacked stop codons and stayed in frame with V and J; all others were non-productive. CDR3 was defined by IMGT convention, running from the second conserved V-encoded cysteine to the conserved J-encoded phenylalanine. Sequences without an unambiguous match to a single V gene segment were excluded from the earlier analysis of several hundred of the donors. An earlier analysis of a few hundred of the donors called V segments functional above 56.7% productive rearrangements and segregating when the between-donor standard deviation exceeded 5%. A statistical classification framework was built for diagnosing cytomegalovirus status from the catalog of TCR beta chain sequences. A later analysis assigned V and J genes by comparing TCR nucleotide sequences with IMGT/GENE-DB human TR gene sequences. Using the TCRdist pipeline, a later analysis assigned CDR3 sequences along with most-parsimonious VDJ recombination scenarios. In a later analysis, every TCR beta chain was defined by the combination of its CDR3 amino acid sequence and its V-gene family, and reads without a unique V-gene family were dropped. To address suspected cross-contamination and a sequencing artifact, a later analysis removed 592 highly shared, low-generation-probability nucleotide sequences. In a later analysis, a clonal expansion index was calculated for each public chain from normalized within-repertoire ranks of inferred template counts. Generation probabilities in a later analysis came from a VDJ recombination model fitted to out-of-frame rearrangements, and those results were checked against IGoR. In a later analysis, hypergeometric tests were used to score TCR-TCR, TCR-HLA and TCR-CMV co-occurrence, with a repertoire-size bias correction applied to TCR pairs. In a later analysis, false discovery rates were estimated by permuting HLA or CMV assignments 20 times. In a later analysis, co-occurring TCRs were grouped using DBSCAN, with TCRdist sequence similarity added in when clustering inside HLA-allele-positive subsets. Co-occurrence clustering excluded repertoires with fewer than 30,000 or more than 120,000 public chains, plus five with anomalous nucleotide sharing. TCRdb limited this immuneACCESS table to in-frame rearrangements with V and J called. A share of clones is missing; checked studies link under half to unresolved V genes, and the rest is unexplained. V and J calls plus clone size are reproduced from that table; the DNA served to infer D and trimming. This sample gives more than 80,000 clones in total; roughly 70% of them show up just once. About 2.9% of the sample belongs to the ten largest clones.

This sample is part of a study of cytomegalovirus exposure and HLA in healthy donors listed by TCRdb under 2017. In terms of the full investigation: An earlier analysis of 587 of the donors reported approximately 300 Gb of sequence data and some 120 million unique TCR beta sequences from about 179 million T cells. Among the roughly 380 genotyped donors, around 81% belonged to the genetic ancestry cluster associated with self-reported Caucasian donors. To decide whether each TCR beta V gene segment behaved as functional or pseudogenic, an earlier analysis of some 540 of the donors relied on high-throughput TCR beta sequencing. Genome-wide SNP genotypes for about 60% of the roughly 700 donors were used in a later genetic analysis, which treated that subset as a discovery cohort. The number of donors typed differed by locus, with 629-630 for A, B, C, DRB1 and DQB1, roughly 520 for DQA1, 600 to 610 for DPA1, and roughly 450 for DPB1. Donor age, sex, ethnicity and CMV serostatus were collected together with the repertoire data. Every repertoire in the discovery cohort had been generated on one and the same sequencing platform. Class I and class II HLA loci were covered by the typing at four-digit resolution. The study was designed to test whether signatures of past pathogen exposure could be identified by cataloging public T cell receptors. Rather than drawing on any new phenotypic data, the later analysis identified candidate immune exposures from TCR beta sequences and the way those sequences occurred across donors. Besides the first cohort of 550 to 750 subjects, a separate validation cohort made up of 120 or so different subjects was used. About five DR-DQ haplotypes were treated as single units for association and clustering because of strong linkage in the cohort. Across approximately 400 genotyped donors of the cohort, an average of roughly 250,000 unique TCR beta nucleotide sequences per donor were sequenced, and around 20% of those sequences were non-productive. To predict cytomegalovirus infection status, the study combined high-throughput TCR immunosequencing, statistical association of individual TCRs with disease status, and machine learning. A later analysis re-examined previously published TCR beta repertoires from just over 650 donors and added high-resolution HLA genotyping to investigate patterns of TCR occurrence. An early release covering 550 to 650 HLA-typed donors comprised around 300 gigabases of sequencing data and approximately 85 million unique TCR sequences. The study profiled the T cell repertoires of more than 500 subjects by immunosequencing and related them to cytomegalovirus serostatus. Beyond this particular receptor, the publication reports: In vitro tests confirmed that a few of the cytomegalovirus-associated TCR beta chains recognize cytomegalovirus antigens. Because the 87-base-pair reads could not distinguish some IMGT-functional V segments, including TRBV6-2 and TRBV6-3, those segments were excluded. Most CMV-associated TCR beta chains appeared to be HLA-restricted in a later analysis, and the HLA associations seemed to be driven largely by CMV exposure. In an earlier analysis of around 600 of the donors, most TCR beta V segments were observed in productive rearrangements about 90% or about 30% of the time, broadly matching IMGT annotations. The authors suggested that the approach could potentially be extended to other disease states and immunological phenotypes. In a later analysis, HLA-associated TCR beta chains were found to be more clonally expanded and to have lower generation probabilities than equally common non-associated chains. The sequencing pipeline was judged likely to have produced a cluster of highly shared sequence variants as a technical artifact. When HLA alleles, especially DR and DQ, strongly co-occurred, attributing TCR associations to individual alleles was difficult. The earlier analysis of nearly 600 of the donors excluded roughly 17 rarely observed V segments, including chromosome 9 orphons, because counts were too low. Correlated functional status among segregating V segments might be attributable to linkage disequilibrium, but an unknown experimental factor could not be ruled out. In a later genetic analysis, fewer N-insertions in productive TCRs were reported among donors in an Asian-associated ancestry cluster than the roughly 640-donor mean. A total of around 150 TCR beta chains were listed by the study as associated with cytomegalovirus. Because some donors lacked HLA typing at each locus, the association tests relied only on the typed subset. According to a later analysis, parvovirus B19, influenza, CMV and Epstein-Barr virus appeared linked to several top co-occurrence clusters. In a later genetic analysis, a missense DCLRE1C variant was associated with V-gene and J-gene trimming of TCR beta chains, and the association was replicated in an independent cohort. A later analysis associated 17,000 or so TCR beta sequences with specific HLA alleles at a false discovery rate of 0.05. Presence/absence analyses assumed roughly uniform sequencing depth across donors, an assumption that may not hold. CMV serostatus was the only immune exposure information available for the cohort. Most TCR sequences were seen in very few donors, while some public TCRs were found in many individuals. The classifier was reported to diagnose cytomegalovirus status with high specificity and sensitivity in both the original cohort and the validation cohort. This cohort had only TCR beta chains sequenced, and the lack of alpha or paired-chain data limited which features could be detected. In a later analysis, the rate of TCR association differed among HLA loci, with DRB1 alleles having the most associated TCRs and HLA-C alleles having the fewest. A further reported finding was that TCR beta sequences accurately predicted the HLA-A and HLA-B alleles for most subjects in the first cohort.

CDR1 and CDR2 are read off the germline V gene (reference sequence) as SEHNR and FQNEAQ. The CDR3 runs 12 residues from the cysteine to the phenylalanine. Only the CDR3 portion is preserved as DNA: 36 bases, with reading frame beginning at the first base. In total, approximately 690 healthy bone marrow donors made up the cohort. At the time of sampling, all cohort members were nominally healthy, though unrecorded immune exposures were likely present. The donor tested CMV seronegative and was one of the 352 seronegative cohort members. A peripheral blood sample was provided by each donor, and peripheral blood mononuclear cells were used for TCR beta sequencing. The Qiagen DNeasy Blood Extraction Kit was used to extract genomic DNA from the blood cell samples.

The receptor was isolated from a man aged 50-59 years in good health and CMV-seronegative. Sequencing was performed on PBMCs. The V and J segments used are TRBV7-9 and TRBJ1-1, and 9 junction bases match TRBD1. The CDR3 reads as follows: CSSKWGQGGAFF. The nucleotide sequence is TGTTCCAGCAAGTGGGGACAGGGAGGAGCTTTCTTT. Extended through the reference TRBV7-9 and TRBJ1-1 proteins, this CDR3 yields the full variable domain: DTGVSQNPRHKITKRGQNVTFRCDPISEHNRLYWYRQTLGQGPEFLTYFQNEAQLEKSRLLSDRFSAERPKGSFSTLEIQRTEQGDSAMYLCSSKWGQGGAFFGQGTRLTVV.